The clone carrying this T cell receptor (beta chain) was seen only a few times. The antigen is unknown. The data originate from a study of cytomegalovirus exposure and HLA in healthy donors. Overall study results and limits: Cytomegalovirus association was listed for about 180 TCR beta chains.

Germline CDR1 MGHDK, CDR2 SYGVNS. The J segment lost 4 bases and the V segment lost 5 bases, leaving 10 bases of the junction unmatched. The CDR3 runs 16 residues. PCR involved 60 Vbeta and 13 Jbeta primers. The table came from immunoSEQ multiplex PCR; TCRdb's copy has only in-frame clones and leaves some out. The sample includes 100,000 to 150,000 clones, less than 85% of them seen just once. The specimen was PBMCs. This clonotype was sampled from a man in his late teens or twenties in good health and CMV-seropositive. V gene TRBV25-1 combines with J gene TRBJ1-2, with 10 bases identical to TRBD1. CDR3 coding DNA: TGTGCCAGCAGTCCGAGACAGGGGGCCGGAGGCTATGGCTACACCTTC. Its translation is CASSPRQGAGGYGYTF.